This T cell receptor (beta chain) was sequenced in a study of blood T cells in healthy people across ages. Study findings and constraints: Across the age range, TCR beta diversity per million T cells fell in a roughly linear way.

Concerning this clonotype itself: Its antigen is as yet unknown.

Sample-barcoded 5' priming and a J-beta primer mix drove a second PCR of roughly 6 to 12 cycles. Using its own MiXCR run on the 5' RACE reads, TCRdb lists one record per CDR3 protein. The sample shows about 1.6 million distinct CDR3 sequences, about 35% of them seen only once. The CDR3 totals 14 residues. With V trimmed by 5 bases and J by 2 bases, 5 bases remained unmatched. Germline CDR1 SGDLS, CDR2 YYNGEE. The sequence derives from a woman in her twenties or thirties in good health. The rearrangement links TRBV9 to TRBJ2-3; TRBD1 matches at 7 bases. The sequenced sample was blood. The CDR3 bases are TGTGCCAGCAGGAGGGGACAGAACACAGATACGCAGTATTTT. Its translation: CASRRGQNTDTQYF.